Included here is one T cell receptor beta chain sequence, with context. The ends were cut back, 8 bases at V and 2 bases at J, with 9 bases in the middle. The CDR3 is 12 amino acids. From germline, CDR1 is SGHVS and CDR2 FQNEAQ. The entry originates in a study of cytomegalovirus exposure and HLA in healthy donors. The PCR ran on 60 Vbeta and 13 Jbeta primers. Clones were sequenced by immunoSEQ multiplex PCR, and TCRdb holds only the in-frame ones, with some missing. The sample carries 150,000 to 200,000 clones, 79% recorded once. Sequencing input: PBMCs. The receptor's source is a woman between 45 and 60 years old in good health and CMV-seronegative. V is TRBV7-8 and J is TRBJ1-2, with D maybe TRBD1 (5 bases). The CDR3: CASGGDNYGYTF. The DNA of the CDR3 is TGTGCCAGCGGGGGGGACAACTATGGCTACACCTTC.